The rows below give T cell receptor beta chains drawn from one sample of a study of blood T cell repertoires in COVID-19. Using immunoSEQ multiplex PCR, the repertoire was profiled, and TCRdb retains in-frame clones only, with some absent. The sample holds 130,000 to 150,000 clones, over 75% seen once. The sequenced sample consisted of peripheral blood. These receptor sequences come from a man aged 60-69 years with active or convalescent COVID-19. CDR3s include the opening cysteine and the closing phenylalanine or tryptophan. Each record gives: clone size, J gene, D gene, V gene, CDR3 protein, CDR3 DNA. The D gene is left open where the match is weak. The listing skips clone size in some rows; elsewhere it reads once, few, many or a size class.

-	TRBJ2-1	TRBD2	TRBV20-1	CSASETSGRILSSYNEQFF	TGCAGTGCTAGTGAGACTAGCGGGAGGATACTAAGCTCCTACAATGAGCAGTTCTTC
-	TRBJ2-3	-	TRBV11-2	CASSLDIAPDTQYF	TGTGCCAGCAGCTTAGACATAGCACCAGATACGCAGTATTTT
-	TRBJ1-4	-	TRBV10-3	CAISVANRGKLFF	TGTGCCATCAGTGTCGCAAATAGGGGAAAACTGTTTTTT
-	TRBJ2-7	-	TRBV4-3	CASSRQQGDGQYF	TGCGCCAGCAGCCGCCAACAGGGTGACGGGCAGTACTTC
-	TRBJ1-5	-	TRBV5-6	CASSLGSGRGQPQHF	TGTGCCAGCAGCTTGGGTTCGGGGCGGGGACAGCCCCAGCATTTT
few	TRBJ1-6	-	TRBV7-2	CASSLAGRGKGPLHF	TGTGCCAGCAGCTTAGCGGGGAGAGGGAAGGGACCCCTCCACTTT
-	TRBJ1-2	TRBD1	TRBV18	CASSPGQHYTF	TGTGCCAGCTCACCGGGACAGCACTACACCTTC
-	TRBJ1-2	-	TRBV5-6	CASSSRKGVYGYTF	TGTGCCAGCAGCTCGCGAAAGGGGGTTTATGGCTACACCTTC
few	TRBJ2-3	-	TRBV27	CATNRGRSDTQYF	TGTGCCACCAACAGAGGGCGTTCGGATACGCAGTATTTT
-	TRBJ2-5	-	TRBV28	CASSSPGAPKETQYF	TGTGCCAGCAGTTCCCCTGGGGCACCAAAAGAGACCCAGTACTTC
-	TRBJ2-1	-	TRBV6-5	CASSYSGQNNEQFF	TGTGCCAGCAGTTACTCCGGACAGAACAATGAGCAGTTCTTC
-	TRBJ1-3	-	TRBV7-7	CASSLAPKLSGNTIYF	TGTGCCAGCAGCTTAGCCCCAAAGCTTTCTGGAAACACCATATATTTT
-	TRBJ2-1	-	TRBV6-2/TRBV6-3	CASSYSRRGEQFF	TGTGCCAGCAGTTACTCCAGACGGGGTGAGCAGTTCTTC
-	TRBJ2-5	-	TRBV7-3	CASSLGALGTQYF	TGTGCCAGCAGCTTAGGAGCCCTGGGGACCCAGTACTTC